Each of the 22 T cell receptor beta chains below was sequenced from the same sample in a study of shared clonotypes between healthy human individuals. TCRdb's table, derived via immunoSEQ multiplex PCR, lists solely in-frame clones and lacks some. The table has around 2.5 million clones, approximately 93% seen once; the top ten hold 0.36%. The sequenced material came from naive CD4+ T cells from PBMCs. Documented subset: CD45RA+ positively selected. The receptors were sampled from a man aged 18 to 29 in good health. Some clones in this sample may be carry-over from other donors' samples.

This chain uses TRBV4-3 with TRBJ2-7, with a possible D match to TRBD1 (5 bases). CDR3 length: 15 residues. Germline lookup yields CDR1 LGHNA and CDR2 YSLEER. The germline V and J ends were trimmed by 0 bases and 0 bases, with 9 bases remaining between them. CDR3 sequence (DNA): TGCGCCAGCAGCCAAGATGGGGCTGACTCCTACGAGCAGTACTTC. It is translated as CASSQDGADSYEQYF.

This chain uses TRBV28 with TRBJ2-5; 11 nucleotides line up with TRBD2. Unmatched junction bases numbered 9, after V lost 1 base and J lost 8 bases. The CDR3 is 16 residues long. The V gene's germline CDR1 is MDHEN and CDR2 SYDVKM. Written as DNA, the CDR3 is TGTGCCAGCAGTTTATCCAGACTAGCGGGATTCGGCACCCAGTACTTC. Its protein product is CASSLSRLAGFGTQYF. Variable domain in full (rest from reference TRBV28 and TRBJ2-5): DVKVTQSSRYLVKRTGEKVFLECVQDMDHENMFWYRQDPGLGLRLIYFSYDVKMKEKGDIPEGYSVSREKKERFSLILESASTNQTSMYLCASSLSRLAGFGTQYFGPGTRLLVL.

This clone was seen only once. The CDR3 here is CASSFKQLQETQYF. The CDR3 coding sequence is TGTGCCAGCAGCTTTAAACAGCTCCAAGAGACCCAGTACTTC. The rearrangement joins TRBV7-8 to TRBJ2-5; D remains unclear. Germline V gene data show CDR1 as SGHVS and CDR2 as FQNEAQ. The CDR3 runs to 14 residues. Deletions cut 3 bases from V and 1 base from J, with 9 bases between.

The chain combines TRBV6-1 with TRBJ1-3; unclear D gene. This CDR3 is 15 amino acids long. The germline V and J ends were trimmed by 4 bases and 0 bases, with 10 bases remaining between them. Germline V gene sequence: CDR1 MNHNS, CDR2 SASEGT. This chain's CDR3 is CASSANGVSGNTIYF. The CDR3 bases are TGTGCCAGCAGTGCGAATGGCGTCTCTGGAAACACCATATATTTT.

The chain joins TRBV27 to TRBJ2-3; D is perhaps TRBD2 (5 bases). CDR3 size: 15 residues. From germline, CDR1 is MNHEY and CDR2 SMNVEV (reference sequence). Trimming took 2 bases from V and 2 from J, leaving 11 bases between them. CDR3 nucleotide sequence: TGTGCCAGCAGTTTAGTCGGGAACCCCACAGATACGCAGTATTTT. As protein: CASSLVGNPTDTQYF.

The CDR3 protein is CASSWTWSSTYEQYF. In DNA, the CDR3 is TGTGCCAGCAGTTGGACATGGTCCTCGACCTACGAGCAGTACTTC. V usage is TRBV28 and J usage is TRBJ2-7; D is possibly TRBD1 (5 bases). Germline V CDR1 and CDR2: MDHEN, SYDVKM. Trimming took off 4 bases at V and 2 bases at J, with 15 bases between the two ends. The CDR3 length is 15 residues.

This clone appeared a single time. This chain uses TRBV4-3 with TRBJ2-3; a weak D match, TRBD2 (7 bases). V shed 1 base and J shed 6 bases, with 20 bases lying between them. The CDR3 covers 17 residues. CDR1 and CDR2 (germline): LGHNA, YSLEER. The CDR3 DNA reads as TGCGCCAGCAGCCAAGCCTGGGGGGCGGGAGTTTTGGATACGCAGTATTTT. It codes for CASSQAWGAGVLDTQYF.

This chain links TRBV11-2 with TRBJ1-3; D call uncertain. Trimming removed 5 bases at V and 0 bases at J, with 17 bases between. This CDR3 spans 17 amino acids. Germline V CDR1 and CDR2: SGHAT, FQNNGV. The CDR3 here is CASSPGRAPSSGNTIYF. CDR3 DNA sequence: TGTGCCAGCAGCCCCGGACGGGCACCCTCCTCTGGAAACACCATATATTTT. Full variable domain (missing parts from reference TRBV11-2 and TRBJ1-3): EAGVAQSPRYKIIEKRQSVAFWCNPISGHATLYWYQQILGQGPKLLIQFQNNGVVDDSQLPKDRFSAERLKGVDSTLKIQPAKLEDSAVYLCASSPGRAPSSGNTIYFGEGSWLTVV.

The chain links TRBV19 to TRBJ2-2; TRBD2 matches 9 bases. The ends lost 4 bases at V and 5 bases at J; junction bases unmatched: 20. Germline V gene sequence: CDR1 LNHDA, CDR2 SQIVND (reference sequence). The CDR3 spans 20 residues. The CDR3 DNA reads as TGTGCCAGTAGTAAACTAGCGGGTACTGCCCCGCTATTCTTAACCGGGGAGCTGTTTTTT. Translated: CASSKLAGTAPLFLTGELFF.

V and J are TRBV29-1 and TRBJ1-2, with D hard to call. The CDR3 runs to 14 residues. The V gene's germline CDR1 is SQVTM and CDR2 ANQGSEA. V lost 2 bases and J lost 2, with 12 bases in between. This CDR3 reads CSVEHPTDNYGYTF. The CDR3 region has the DNA TGCAGCGTTGAACACCCGACGGACAACTATGGCTACACCTTC.

The genes are TRBV27 and TRBJ1-1, with TRBD1 matching 7 bases. There are 15 residues in the CDR3. The V gene end was trimmed by 2 bases and the J gene end by 0 bases; junction bases not matched to a gene: 3. The germline V gene encodes CDR1 MNHEY and CDR2 SMNVEV (reference sequence). CDR3 coding DNA: TGTGCCAGCAGTTTAACCGGGACAGTGAACACTGAAGCTTTCTTT. This sequence encodes CASSLTGTVNTEAFF.

The chain has TRBV19 and TRBJ2-1; TRBD1 matches 7 bases. The CDR3 sequence is 17 residues long. Germline V gives CDR1 LNHDA, CDR2 SQIVND (reference sequence). Trimming cost V 5 bases and J 0 bases; bases outside gene matches: 10. This CDR3 reads CASSPRPGTVSYNEQFF. The CDR3 nucleotides are TGTGCCAGTAGTCCAAGGCCCGGGACAGTCTCCTACAATGAGCAGTTCTTC.

The gene calls are TRBV4-1 and TRBJ2-1; TRBD2 agrees at 7 bases. J lost 6 bases, V lost 1 base, and 9 bases had no gene match. This CDR3 is 16 amino acids long. The germline CDR1 and CDR2 sequences are MGHRA and YSYEKL. CDR3 amino acids: CASSQAFLAVFNEQFF. The DNA for the CDR3 is TGCGCCAGCAGCCAAGCCTTCCTAGCGGTCTTCAATGAGCAGTTCTTC.

V usage is TRBV9 and J usage is TRBJ2-7; possibly TRBD1 for D (5 bases). Trimming left V 0 bases short and J 0 bases short, with 7 bases between. The CDR3 has 14 amino acids. Germline loops: CDR1 SGDLS, CDR2 YYNGEE. CDR3 DNA: TGTGCCAGCAGCGTAGACAGGAGCTCCTACGAGCAGTACTTC. This codes for CASSVDRSSYEQYF.

The rearrangement uses TRBV28 and TRBJ2-7; TRBD2 might be the D (5 bases). The CDR3 spans 14 residues. Germline V CDR1 and CDR2: MDHEN, SYDVKM. The germline V and J ends were trimmed by 3 bases and 0 bases, with 9 bases remaining between them. The CDR3 DNA is TGTGCCAGCAGTTTGCCCGGGGACTCCTACGAGCAGTACTTC. Translation: CASSLPGDSYEQYF. The complete variable domain, with remaining parts taken from reference TRBV28 and TRBJ2-7, reads DVKVTQSSRYLVKRTGEKVFLECVQDMDHENMFWYRQDPGLGLRLIYFSYDVKMKEKGDIPEGYSVSREKKERFSLILESASTNQTSMYLCASSLPGDSYEQYFGPGTRLTVT.

The V and J genes are TRBV7-2 and TRBJ2-1; 11 bases are a match to TRBD2. The CDR3 has 16 residues. J lost 6 bases, V lost 5 bases, and 9 bases had no gene match. Per the germline V gene, CDR1 is SGHTA and CDR2 is FQGNSA. CDR3 sequence (DNA): TGTGCCAGCAGCACAAGTGGGCTAGCGGGAGGCAATGAGCAGTTCTTC. It codes for CASSTSGLAGGNEQFF.

The chain links TRBV29-1 to TRBJ2-1; D is perhaps TRBD2 (5 bases). The CDR3 spans 15 residues. The germline V gene has CDR1 SQVTM and CDR2 ANQGSEA. V was cut by 0 bases and J by 7 bases, with 16 bases left in between. The CDR3 loop reads CSVEDRAGMVNEQFF. In DNA, the CDR3 is TGCAGCGTTGAAGATCGGGCGGGTATGGTGAATGAGCAGTTCTTC.

The chain is built from TRBV5-1 and TRBJ1-6, with no clear D. Germline values: CDR1 SGHRS, CDR2 YFSETQ. V gave up 5 bases and J gave up 8 bases, with 11 bases separating them. The length of the CDR3 is 13 residues. The CDR3 here is CASSLGLDSPLHF. The DNA for the CDR3 is TGCGCCAGCAGTCTAGGACTGGATTCACCCCTCCACTTT.

The chain joins TRBV9 to TRBJ2-3, with a tentative D call TRBD2 (5 bases). CDR3 size: 14 residues. Trimming cost V 0 bases and J 6 bases, with 11 bases left between them. Germline CDR1 and CDR2: SGDLS and YYNGEE. CDR3 residues: CASSVASNSDTQYF. CDR3 DNA sequence: TGTGCCAGCAGCGTAGCTAGCAACTCTGATACGCAGTATTTT.

V and J are TRBV29-1 and TRBJ1-2; D unresolved. V shed 6 bases and J shed 8 bases, with 13 bases lying between them. This CDR3 has 11 residues. Germline V gene sequence: CDR1 SQVTM, CDR2 ANQGSEA. CDR3 amino acids: CSVYTARGYTF. In DNA form, the CDR3 reads TGCAGCGTCTACACGGCTAGAGGCTACACCTTC.

Concerning this clone: Other DNA sequences in the same sample also yield this CDR3. The V call is TRBV20-1, the J call TRBJ2-7; no clear D. The CDR3 runs to 11 residues. CDR1 and CDR2 from the germline V gene are DFQATT and SNEGSKA (reference sequence). Trimming removed 1 base from V and 2 bases from J, with 3 bases in between. This CDR3 is CSARATYEQYF. The CDR3, as DNA: TGCAGTGCTAGAGCGACCTACGAGCAGTACTTC.

This clone was detected only once. As DNA, the CDR3 is TGTGCCAGCAGCCTTGCGGTGGGAATGGAAGCTTTCTTT. Amino acids: CASSLAVGMEAFF. The rearrangement uses TRBV7-8 and TRBJ1-1; D is unresolved. Germline CDR1 and CDR2: SGHVS and FQNEAQ. V was shortened by 5 bases and J by 8 bases, with 15 bases between the two germline ends. The CDR3 covers 13 residues.